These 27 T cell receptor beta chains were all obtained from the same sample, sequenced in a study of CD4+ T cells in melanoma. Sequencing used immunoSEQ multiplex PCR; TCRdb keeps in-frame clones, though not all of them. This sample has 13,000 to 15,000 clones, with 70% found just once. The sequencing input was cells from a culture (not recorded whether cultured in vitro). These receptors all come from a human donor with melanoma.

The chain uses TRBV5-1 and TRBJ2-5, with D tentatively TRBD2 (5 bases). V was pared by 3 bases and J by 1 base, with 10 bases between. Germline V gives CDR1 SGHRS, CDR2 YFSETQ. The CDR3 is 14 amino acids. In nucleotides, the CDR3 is TGCGCCAGCAGCTCGGGAAATACCCAAGAGACCCAGTACTTC. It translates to CASSSGNTQETQYF.

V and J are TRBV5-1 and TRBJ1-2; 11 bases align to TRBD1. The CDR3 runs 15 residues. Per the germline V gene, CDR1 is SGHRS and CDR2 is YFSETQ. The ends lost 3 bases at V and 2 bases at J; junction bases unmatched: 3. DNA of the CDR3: TGCGCCAGCAGCTCCGGACAGGGGGCGAACTATGGCTACACCTTC. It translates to CASSSGQGANYGYTF.

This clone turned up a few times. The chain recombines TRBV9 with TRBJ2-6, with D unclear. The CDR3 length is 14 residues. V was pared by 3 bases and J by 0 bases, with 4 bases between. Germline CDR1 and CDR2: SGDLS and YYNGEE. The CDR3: CASSAVSGANVLTF. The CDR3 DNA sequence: TGTGCCAGCAGCGCAGTCTCTGGGGCCAACGTCCTGACTTTC.

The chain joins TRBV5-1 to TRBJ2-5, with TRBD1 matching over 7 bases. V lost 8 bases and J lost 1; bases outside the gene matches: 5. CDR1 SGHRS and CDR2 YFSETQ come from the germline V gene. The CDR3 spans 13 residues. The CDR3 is CASWGQTQETQYF. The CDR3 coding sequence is TGCGCCAGTTGGGGACAGACCCAAGAGACCCAGTACTTC.

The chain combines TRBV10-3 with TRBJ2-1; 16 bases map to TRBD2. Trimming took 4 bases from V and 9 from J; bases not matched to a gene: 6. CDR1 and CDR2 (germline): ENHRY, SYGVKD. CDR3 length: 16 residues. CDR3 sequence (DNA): TGTGCCATCAGTGCCGGGACTAGCGGGGGGGCAGGTGAGCAGTTCTTC. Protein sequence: CAISAGTSGGAGEQFF.

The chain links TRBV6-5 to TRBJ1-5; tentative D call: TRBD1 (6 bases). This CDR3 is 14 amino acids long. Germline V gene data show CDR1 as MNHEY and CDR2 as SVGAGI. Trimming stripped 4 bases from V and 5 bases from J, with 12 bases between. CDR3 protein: CASSSGGRHQPQHF. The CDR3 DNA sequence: TGTGCCAGCAGTTCGGGGGGGCGGCATCAGCCCCAGCATTTT.

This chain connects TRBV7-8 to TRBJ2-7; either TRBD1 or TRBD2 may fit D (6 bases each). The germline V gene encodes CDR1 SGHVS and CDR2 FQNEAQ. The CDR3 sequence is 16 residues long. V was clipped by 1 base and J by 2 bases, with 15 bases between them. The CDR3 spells CASSLGTWGAAYEQYF. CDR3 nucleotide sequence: TGTGCCAGCAGCTTAGGGACGTGGGGGGCAGCCTACGAGCAGTACTTC.

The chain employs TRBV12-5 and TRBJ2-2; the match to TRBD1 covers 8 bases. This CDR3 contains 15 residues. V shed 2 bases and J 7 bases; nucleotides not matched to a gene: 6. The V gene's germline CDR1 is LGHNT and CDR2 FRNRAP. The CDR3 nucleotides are TGTGCTAGTGGTTTGATGACAGGGGTTGTCGGGGAGCTGTTTTTT. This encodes CASGLMTGVVGELFF.

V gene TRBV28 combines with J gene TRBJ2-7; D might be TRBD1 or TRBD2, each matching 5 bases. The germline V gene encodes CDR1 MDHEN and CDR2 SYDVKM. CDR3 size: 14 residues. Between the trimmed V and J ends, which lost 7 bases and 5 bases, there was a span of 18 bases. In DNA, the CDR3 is TGTGCCAGCACCATTCGGGACGGTCGTAACGAGCAGTACTTC. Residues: CASTIRDGRNEQYF.

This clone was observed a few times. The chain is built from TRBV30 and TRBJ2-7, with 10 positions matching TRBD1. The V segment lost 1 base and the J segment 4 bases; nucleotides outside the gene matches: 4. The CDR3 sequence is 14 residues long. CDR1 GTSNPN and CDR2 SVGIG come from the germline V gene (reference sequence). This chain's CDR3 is CAWSGQGARYEQYF. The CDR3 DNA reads TGTGCCTGGAGTGGACAGGGGGCAAGATACGAGCAGTACTTC. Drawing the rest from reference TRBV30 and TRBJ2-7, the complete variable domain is SQTIHQWPATLVQPVGSPLSLECTVEGTSNPNLYWYRQAAGRGLQLLFYSVGIGQISSEVPQNLSASRPQDRQFILSSKKLLLSDSGFYLCAWSGQGARYEQYFGPGTRLTVT.

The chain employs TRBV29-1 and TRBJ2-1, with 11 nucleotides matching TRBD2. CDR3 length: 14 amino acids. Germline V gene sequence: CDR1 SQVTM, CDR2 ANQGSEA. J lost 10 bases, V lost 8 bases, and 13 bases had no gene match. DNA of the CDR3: TGCAGCCTGACCCGGCGGCTAGCGGGGGGAGAGCAGTTCTTC. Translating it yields CSLTRRLAGGEQFF.

CDR3 sequence reads: CASSSGARNTIYF. The CDR3 coding sequence is TGTGCCAGCAGCTCAGGAGCCCGAAACACCATATATTTT. This chain uses TRBV7-6 with TRBJ1-3, with D unclear. V shed 4 bases and J shed 5 bases, with 9 bases lying between them. Germline CDR1 and CDR2: SGHVS and FNYEAQ. The CDR3 is 13 residues long.

CDR3 region: CASSPRAQGHPGSGNTIYF. CDR3 DNA: TGTGCCAGCAGCCCCAGGGCACAGGGGCATCCCGGCTCTGGAAACACCATATATTTT. This rearrangement joins TRBV7-2 to TRBJ1-3; 7 bases map to TRBD1. CDR1 and CDR2 from the germline V gene are SGHTA and FQGNSA. Trimming took 5 bases from V and 0 from J; bases not matched to a gene: 16. The CDR3 is 19 amino acids.

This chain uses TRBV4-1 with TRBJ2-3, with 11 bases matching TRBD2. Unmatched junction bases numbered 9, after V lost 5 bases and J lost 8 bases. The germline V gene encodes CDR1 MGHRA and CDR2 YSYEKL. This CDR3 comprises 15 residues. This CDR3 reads CASSSLAGGWGTQYF. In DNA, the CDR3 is TGCGCCAGCAGCTCCCTAGCGGGGGGCTGGGGTACGCAGTATTTT.

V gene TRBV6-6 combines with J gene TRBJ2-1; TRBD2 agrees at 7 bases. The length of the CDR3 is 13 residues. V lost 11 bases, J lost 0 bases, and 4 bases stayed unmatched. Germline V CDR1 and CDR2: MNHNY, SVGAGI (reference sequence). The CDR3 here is CAGGGSSYNEQFF. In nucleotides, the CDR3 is TGTGCCGGTGGCGGGAGCTCCTACAATGAGCAGTTCTTC.

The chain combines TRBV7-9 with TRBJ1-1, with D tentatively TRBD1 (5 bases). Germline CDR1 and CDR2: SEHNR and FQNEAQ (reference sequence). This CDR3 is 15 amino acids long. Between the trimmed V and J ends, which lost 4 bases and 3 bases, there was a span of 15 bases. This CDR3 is CASSSGSAGDTEAFF. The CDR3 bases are TGTGCCAGCAGCTCGGGATCCGCGGGGGACACTGAAGCTTTCTTT.

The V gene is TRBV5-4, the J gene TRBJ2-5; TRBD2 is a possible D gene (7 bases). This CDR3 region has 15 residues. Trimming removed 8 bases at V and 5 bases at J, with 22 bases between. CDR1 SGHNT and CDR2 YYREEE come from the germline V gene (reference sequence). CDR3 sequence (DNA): TGTGCCAGGGGGGGGCCGTCGGGGGCCAACGAGACCCAGTACTTC. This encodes CARGGPSGANETQYF.

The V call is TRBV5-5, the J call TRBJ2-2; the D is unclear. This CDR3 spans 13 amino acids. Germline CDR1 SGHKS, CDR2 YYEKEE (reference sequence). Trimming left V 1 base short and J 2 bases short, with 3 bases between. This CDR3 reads CASSLYNTGELFF. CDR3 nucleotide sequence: TGTGCCAGCAGCTTGTATAACACCGGGGAGCTGTTTTTT. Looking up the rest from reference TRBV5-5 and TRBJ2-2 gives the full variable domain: DAGVTQSPTHLIKTRGQQVTLRCSPISGHKSVSWYQQVLGQGPQFIFQYYEKEERGRGNFPDRFSARQFPNYSSELNVNALLLGDSALYLCASSLYNTGELFFGEGSRLTVL.

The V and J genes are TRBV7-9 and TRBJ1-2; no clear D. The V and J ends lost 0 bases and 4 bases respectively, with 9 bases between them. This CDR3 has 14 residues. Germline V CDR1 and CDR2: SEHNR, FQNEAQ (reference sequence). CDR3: CASSLAGQVYGYTF. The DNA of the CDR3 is TGTGCCAGCAGCTTAGCCGGGCAGGTCTATGGCTACACCTTC.

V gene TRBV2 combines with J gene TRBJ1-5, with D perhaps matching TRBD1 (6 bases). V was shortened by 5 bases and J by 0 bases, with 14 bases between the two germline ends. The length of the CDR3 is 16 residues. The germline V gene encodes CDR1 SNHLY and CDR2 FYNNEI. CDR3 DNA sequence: TGTGCCAGCAGTCCCCTAGGACAGTTTAGCAATCAGCCCCAGCATTTT. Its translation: CASSPLGQFSNQPQHF.

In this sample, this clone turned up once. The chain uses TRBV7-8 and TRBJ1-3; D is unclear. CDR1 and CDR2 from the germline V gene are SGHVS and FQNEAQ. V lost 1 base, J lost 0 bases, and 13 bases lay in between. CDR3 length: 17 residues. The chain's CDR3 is CASSLGETWISGNTIYF. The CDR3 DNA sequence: TGTGCCAGCAGCTTAGGCGAGACCTGGATCTCTGGAAACACCATATATTTT.

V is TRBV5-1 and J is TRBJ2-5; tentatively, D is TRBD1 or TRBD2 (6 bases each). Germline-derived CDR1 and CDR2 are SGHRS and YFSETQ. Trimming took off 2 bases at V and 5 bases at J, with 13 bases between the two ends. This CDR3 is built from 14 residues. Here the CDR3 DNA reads TGCGCCAGCAGCTTTTCAGGGGCGGGGGAGACCCAGTACTTC. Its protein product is CASSFSGAGETQYF.

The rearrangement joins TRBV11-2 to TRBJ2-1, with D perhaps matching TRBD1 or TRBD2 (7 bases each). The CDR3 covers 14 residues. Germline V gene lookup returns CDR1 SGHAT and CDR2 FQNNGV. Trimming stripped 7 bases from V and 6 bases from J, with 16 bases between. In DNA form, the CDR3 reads TGTGCCAGCACGCAGGGGGGGGTGTTCAATGAGCAGTTCTTC. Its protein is CASTQGGVFNEQFF.

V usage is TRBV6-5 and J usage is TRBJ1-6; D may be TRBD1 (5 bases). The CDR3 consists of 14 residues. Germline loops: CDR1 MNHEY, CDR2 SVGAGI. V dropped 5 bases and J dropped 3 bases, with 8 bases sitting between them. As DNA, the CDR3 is TGTGCCAGCAGTGAGAGGGGCTATAATTCACCCCTCCACTTT. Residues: CASSERGYNSPLHF.

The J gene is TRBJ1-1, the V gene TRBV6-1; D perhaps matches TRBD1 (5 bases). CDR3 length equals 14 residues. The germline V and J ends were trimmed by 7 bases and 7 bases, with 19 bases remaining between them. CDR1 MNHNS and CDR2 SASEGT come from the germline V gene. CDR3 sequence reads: CASKLAGWQFEAFF. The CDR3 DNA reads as TGTGCCAGCAAATTAGCAGGGTGGCAATTTGAAGCTTTCTTT.

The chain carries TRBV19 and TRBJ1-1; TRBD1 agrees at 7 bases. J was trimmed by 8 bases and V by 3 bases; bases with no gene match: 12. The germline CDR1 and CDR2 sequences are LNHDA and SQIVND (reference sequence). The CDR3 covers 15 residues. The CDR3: CASSIVTGSSREAFF. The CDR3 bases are TGTGCCAGTAGTATTGTGACAGGGAGTTCTAGGGAAGCTTTCTTT. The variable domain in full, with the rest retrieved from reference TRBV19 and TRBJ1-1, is DGGITQSPKYLFRKEGQNVTLSCEQNLNHDAMYWYRQDPGQGLRLIYYSQIVNDFQKGDIAEGYSVSREKKESFPLTVTSAQKNPTAFYLCASSIVTGSSREAFFGQGTRLTVV.

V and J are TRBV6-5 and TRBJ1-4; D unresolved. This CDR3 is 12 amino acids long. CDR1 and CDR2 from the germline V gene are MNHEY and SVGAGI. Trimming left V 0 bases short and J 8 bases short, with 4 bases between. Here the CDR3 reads CASSYSGEKLFF. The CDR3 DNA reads TGTGCCAGCAGTTACTCCGGGGAAAAACTGTTTTTT.